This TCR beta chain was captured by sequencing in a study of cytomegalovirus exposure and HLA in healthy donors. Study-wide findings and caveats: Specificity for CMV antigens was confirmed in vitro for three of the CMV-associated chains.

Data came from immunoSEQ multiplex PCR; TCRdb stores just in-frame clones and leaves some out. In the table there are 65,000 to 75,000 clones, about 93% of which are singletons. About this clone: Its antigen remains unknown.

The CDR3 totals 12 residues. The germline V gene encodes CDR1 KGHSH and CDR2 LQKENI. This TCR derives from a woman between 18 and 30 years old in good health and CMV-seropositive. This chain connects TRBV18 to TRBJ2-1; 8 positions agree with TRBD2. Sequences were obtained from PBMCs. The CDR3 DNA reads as TGTTCCGGGGGGGACTCCTACAATGAGCAGTTCTTC. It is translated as CSGGDSYNEQFF.